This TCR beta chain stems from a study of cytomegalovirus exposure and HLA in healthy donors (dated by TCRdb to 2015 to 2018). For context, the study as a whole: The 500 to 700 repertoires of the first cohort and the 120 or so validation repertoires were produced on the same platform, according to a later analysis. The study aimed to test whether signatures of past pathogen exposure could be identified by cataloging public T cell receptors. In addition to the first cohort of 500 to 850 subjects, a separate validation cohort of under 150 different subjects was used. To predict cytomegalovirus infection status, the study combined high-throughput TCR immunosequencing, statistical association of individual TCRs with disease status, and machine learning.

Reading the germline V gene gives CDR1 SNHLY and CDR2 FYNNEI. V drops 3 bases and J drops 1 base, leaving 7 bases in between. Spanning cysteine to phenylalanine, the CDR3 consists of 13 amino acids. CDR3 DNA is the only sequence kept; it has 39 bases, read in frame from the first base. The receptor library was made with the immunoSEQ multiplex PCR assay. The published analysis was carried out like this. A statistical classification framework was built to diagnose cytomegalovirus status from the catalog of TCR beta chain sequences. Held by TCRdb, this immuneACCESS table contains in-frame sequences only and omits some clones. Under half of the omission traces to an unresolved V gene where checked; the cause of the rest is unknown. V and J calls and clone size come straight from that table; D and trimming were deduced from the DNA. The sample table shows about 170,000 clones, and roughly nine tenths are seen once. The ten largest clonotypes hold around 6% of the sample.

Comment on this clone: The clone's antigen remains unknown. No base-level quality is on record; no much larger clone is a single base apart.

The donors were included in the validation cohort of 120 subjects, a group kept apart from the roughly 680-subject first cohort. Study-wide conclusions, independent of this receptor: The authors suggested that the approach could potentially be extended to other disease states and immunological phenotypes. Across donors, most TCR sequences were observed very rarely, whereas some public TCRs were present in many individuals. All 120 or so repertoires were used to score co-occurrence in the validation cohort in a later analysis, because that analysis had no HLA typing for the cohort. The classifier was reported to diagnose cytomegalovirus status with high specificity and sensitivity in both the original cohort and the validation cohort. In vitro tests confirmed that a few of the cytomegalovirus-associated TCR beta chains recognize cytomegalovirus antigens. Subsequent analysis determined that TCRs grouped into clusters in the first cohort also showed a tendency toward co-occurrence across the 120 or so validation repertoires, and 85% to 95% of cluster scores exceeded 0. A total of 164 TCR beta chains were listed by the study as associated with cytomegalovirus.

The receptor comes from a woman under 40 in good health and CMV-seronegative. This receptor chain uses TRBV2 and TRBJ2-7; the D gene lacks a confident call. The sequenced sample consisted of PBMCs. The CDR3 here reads CASSDGQSYEQYF. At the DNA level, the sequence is TGTGCCAGCAGTGACGGGCAGTCCTACGAGCAGTACTTC.